A selection of T cell receptor beta chains follows, all from one sample in a study of blood T cell repertoires in COVID-19. This table comes from immunoSEQ multiplex PCR, and its TCRdb copy is limited to in-frame clones, with some not included. Of about 89,000 clones listed, approximately 89% are singletons. Specimen: peripheral blood. The source is a man between 60 and 75 years old with acute or convalescent COVID-19. Each CDR3 is given with its conserved first and last residue.

V	J	CDR3
TRBV6-1	TRBJ1-6	CASSEFGTDNSPLHF
TRBV19	TRBJ2-5	CASSPSRGAGGPKTQYF
TRBV29-1	TRBJ2-7	CSVGGTGPPYEQYF
TRBV7-3	TRBJ2-3	CASSPALPQGWGPDTQYF
TRBV24-1	TRBJ2-1	CATSDQGQGEPYEQFF
TRBV5-1	TRBJ1-6	CASSHTGQGGDSPLHF
TRBV4-1	TRBJ2-7	CASSQGQGASYEQYF
TRBV28	TRBJ1-1	CAAIGPQGKVVRDNTEAFF
TRBV6-1	TRBJ2-7	CASSEWALGGTGEQYF
TRBV12-3/TRBV12-4	TRBJ1-5	CASSTGLGQPQHF
TRBV5-1	TRBJ1-1	CASRAGQGAMNTEAFF
TRBV30	TRBJ2-5	CAWSDNEGRYGQETQYF
TRBV18	TRBJ2-7	CASSRNRDEQYF
TRBV11-2	TRBJ2-5	CASSLAPGLVGETQYF
TRBV7-3	TRBJ1-1	CASSPRGGPRAEAFF
TRBV10-1	TRBJ1-5	CASGTDFDQPQHF